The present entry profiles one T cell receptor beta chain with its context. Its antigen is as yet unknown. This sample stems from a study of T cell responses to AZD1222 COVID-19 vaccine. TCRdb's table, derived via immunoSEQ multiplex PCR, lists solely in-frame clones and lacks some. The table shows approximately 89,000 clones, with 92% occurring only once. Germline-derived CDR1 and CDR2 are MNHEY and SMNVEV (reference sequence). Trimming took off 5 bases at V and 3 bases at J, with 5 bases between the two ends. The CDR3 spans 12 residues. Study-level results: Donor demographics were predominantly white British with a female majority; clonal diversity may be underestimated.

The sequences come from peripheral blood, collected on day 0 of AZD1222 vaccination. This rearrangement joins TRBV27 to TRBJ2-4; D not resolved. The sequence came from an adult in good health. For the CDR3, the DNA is TGTGCCAGCAGTCCAGGCAAAAACATTCAGTACTTC. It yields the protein CASSPGKNIQYF.